The present TCR beta chain was sequenced within a study of T cells in women clearing cervical HPV infection. Overall study: Control women cleared a single incident HPV16 infection within 12 months. Blood came at first lesion visit for cases, post-clearance for controls.

TCRdb keeps only in-frame clones here, not all; method: immunoSEQ multiplex PCR. The sample's table shows 11,000 to 15,000 clones. Points from the study as a whole: TRBV6-7 abundance was lower in cases than controls (around 0.1% versus 0.15%). CIN3+ cases had significantly higher TCR richness than controls; evenness did not differ.

On this clone itself: Its specificity is unknown. Read data end 3 residues before the CDR3 end; the end is taken from the germline J gene.

The CDR3 runs 15 residues. CDR1 and CDR2 (germline): SEHNR, FQNEAQ (reference sequence). V lost 2 bases and J lost 1, with 11 bases in between. The chain carries TRBV7-9 and TRBJ1-1, with D possibly matching TRBD1 (5 bases). The TCR sequence derives from a woman between 18 and 69 years old with a cervical HPV16 infection that either progressed to CIN3+ or cleared (not recorded which). Sequencing input: blood buffy coat. CDR3 amino acids: CASSLRVDTNTEAFF. The sequenced CDR3 bases are TGTGCCAGCAGCTTACGGGTGGACACGAACACTGAA. The whole variable domain, filled in from reference TRBV7-9 and TRBJ1-1, reads DTGVSQNPRHKITKRGQNVTFRCDPISEHNRLYWYRQTLGQGPEFLTYFQNEAQLEKSRLLSDRFSAERPKGSFSTLEIQRTEQGDSAMYLCASSLRVDTNTEAFFGQGTRLTVV.